This T cell receptor (beta chain) derives from a study of T cells after yellow fever vaccination. Across the study: Preparation used SMART-Seq v4 Ultra Low Input for the low-cell-number fractions.

The V gene end was trimmed by 5 bases and the J gene end by 6 bases; junction bases not matched to a gene: 11. This CDR3 comprises 18 residues. The germline V gene encodes CDR1 SGHAT and CDR2 FQDESV (reference sequence). This clonotype was found many times. What it binds is unknown. General study results and limits: One caveat is that FACS-sorted repertoires could contain abundant clonotypes contaminating from the bulk population. Most primary-vaccination clones reappeared after the booster (about 95% CD4, approximately 88% CD8).

UMIs and a universal primer site were added when TCR cDNA was made by 5'RACE template switching. TCRdb reprocessed the 5' RACE reads via MiXCR and lists one record per CDR3 protein. The table records roughly 110,000 distinct CDR3 sequences, 7% to 8.5% of them present only once. The sequenced sample was CD8+ T cells sorted from PBMCs, obtained 45 days after the yellow fever booster vaccination. The TCR originated in a young man who received the YFV17D yellow fever vaccine. The chain recombines TRBV11-1 with TRBJ2-3, with 16 bases matching TRBD2. CDR3 nucleotides: TGTGCCAGCAGCGATGCCGGGACTAGCGGGAGGGGTCACGATACGCAGTATTTT. Translation gives CASSDAGTSGRGHDTQYF.